This T cell receptor (beta chain) emerged from a study of blood T cell repertoires in COVID-19 (dated by TCRdb to 2018 to 2020). For the wider study: The collaborator samples originated in the United States, Italy and Spain and spanned the acute and convalescent phases of COVID-19. The material from the prospective study consisted of cDNA or gDNA derived from T cells, B-cell-depleted T cells, or PBMCs. Sample metadata almost always included a de-identified subject ID, COVID-19 status, age in years and sex. The repertoires were made available in a free public database intended to serve as a resource for research on the immune response to SARS-CoV-2. Where available, HLA class I and class II types were taken from metadata supplied by the sample provider and were not determined by assay-based typing. The samples were drawn from the first 160 participants of the ongoing ImmuneRACE study and from 1,200 or so subjects provided by 6 global collaborators. The dataset comprised deeply sampled blood TCRbeta repertoires from subjects exposed to, actively infected with, or recovered from COVID-19.

Based on the germline V gene, the CDR1 and CDR2 sequences are MDHEN and SYDVKM. From the cysteine up to the phenylalanine, the CDR3 has a length of 13 residues. The kept DNA is CDR3 alone, 39 bases in frame from the first base. From V the trimming removes 6 bases and from J it removes 11 bases, while the gene matches leave 7 bases of the junction unaccounted for. A remark on this clone: This receptor's antigen is unknown. The record has no base qualities; no much larger clone is one base away.

TCRbeta CDR3 regions were amplified from genomic DNA using the immunoSEQ Assay, a bias-controlled multiplex PCR. As for the original processing: The number of nucleated cells in each sample was estimated by amplification of reference gene primers within the assay. Sequence reads were collapsed and filtered to measure the absolute abundance of every unique TCRbeta CDR3 rearrangement. For each sample, productive Simpson clonality was calculated as the square root of Simpson's diversity index over productive rearrangements. TCRdb took this table from immuneACCESS and kept in-frame rearrangements with V and J called. Such tables lack part of the clones; where checked against another copy, unresolved V genes explain under half of the gap, and the rest is unexplained. V and J calls and clone size are copied from that table; D and trimming were computed from the DNA. Within this sample are 150,000 to 200,000 clones, with about four fifths of them counted one time only. The ten top clones hold about 8% of the sample.

Each collaborating institution followed its own protocols to collect whole blood in K2EDTA tubes. For TCRbeta analysis, collaborator samples were shipped as frozen whole blood, as isolated PBMCs, or as DNA extracted from either sample type. Points the paper makes about the study in general: The amount of clinical and demographic metadata varied by source and participant and was provided uncurated.

Sequencing input: peripheral blood. Recombination linked TRBV28 to TRBJ1-1, with TRBD1 matching 12 junction bases. This TCR was sampled from a woman in her 70s with acute or convalescent COVID-19. For the CDR3, the sequence is CASSLGTGGAAFF. The sequenced DNA: TGTGCCAGCAGCCTTGGGACAGGGGGCGCGGCTTTCTTT.